The clone carrying this T cell receptor beta chain turned up a few times. This sample is part of a study of shared clonotypes between healthy human individuals. CDR1 LNHDA and CDR2 SQIVND come from the germline V gene (reference sequence). The CDR3 runs to 14 residues. The V and J ends lost 3 bases and 4 bases respectively, with 12 bases between them. At deep level, the assay was performed. Investigators spread the genomic DNA of each subset evenly over several immunoSEQ plates. Measured with immunoSEQ multiplex PCR; TCRdb has only the in-frame clones, and not every one. The sample carries more than 400,000 clones, roughly 80% recorded once.

The receptor's source is a woman aged 40 to 55 in good health. Some clones in this sample may be carry-over from other donors' samples. Sequencing was done on a sample of PBMCs. The gene calls are TRBV19 and TRBJ2-5; D is uncertain. CDR3 protein: CASSMGIWAETQYF. In DNA, the CDR3 is TGTGCCAGTAGTATGGGGATATGGGCAGAGACCCAGTACTTC. Filled out from reference TRBV19 and TRBJ2-5, the complete variable domain reads DGGITQSPKYLFRKEGQNVTLSCEQNLNHDAMYWYRQDPGQGLRLIYYSQIVNDFQKGDIAEGYSVSREKKESFPLTVTSAQKNPTAFYLCASSMGIWAETQYFGPGTRLLVL.